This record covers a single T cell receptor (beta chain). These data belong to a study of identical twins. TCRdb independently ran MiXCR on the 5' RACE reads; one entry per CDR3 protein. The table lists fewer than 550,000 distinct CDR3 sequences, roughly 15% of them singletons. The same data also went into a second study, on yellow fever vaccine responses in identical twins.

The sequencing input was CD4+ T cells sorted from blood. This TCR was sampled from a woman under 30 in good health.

CDR3 DNA: TGTGCCAGCAGCATCGGACAGGGGGTCTACGAGCAGTACTTC. Protein product: CASSIGQGVYEQYF. The genes are TRBV12-3 or TRBV12-4 and TRBJ2-7, with 10 nucleotides matching TRBD1. The CDR3 covers 14 residues. The ends lost 6 bases at V and 3 bases at J; junction bases unmatched: 5.